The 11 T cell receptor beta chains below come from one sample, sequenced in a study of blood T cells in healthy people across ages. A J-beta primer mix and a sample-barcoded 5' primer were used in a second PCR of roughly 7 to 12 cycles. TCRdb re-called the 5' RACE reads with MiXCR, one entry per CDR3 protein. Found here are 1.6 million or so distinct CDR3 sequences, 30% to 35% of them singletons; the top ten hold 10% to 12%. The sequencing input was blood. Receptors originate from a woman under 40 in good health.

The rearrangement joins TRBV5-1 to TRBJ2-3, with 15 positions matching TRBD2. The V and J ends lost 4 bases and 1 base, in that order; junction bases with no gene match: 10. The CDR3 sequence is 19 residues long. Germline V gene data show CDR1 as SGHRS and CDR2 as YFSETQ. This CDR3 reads CASSPRTSGGAGGTDTQYF. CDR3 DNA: TGCGCCAGCAGCCCCCGGACTAGCGGGGGGGCGGGGGGCACAGATACGCAGTATTTT.

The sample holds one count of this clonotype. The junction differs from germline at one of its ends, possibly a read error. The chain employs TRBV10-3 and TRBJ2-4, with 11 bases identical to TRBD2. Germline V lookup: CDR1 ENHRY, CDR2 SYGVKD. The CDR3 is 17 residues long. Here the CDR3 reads CAISSTSGSGAKNVQYF. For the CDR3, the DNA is TGTGCCATCAGTTCAACTAGCGGGAGCGGGGCCAAAAACGTTCAGTACTTC.

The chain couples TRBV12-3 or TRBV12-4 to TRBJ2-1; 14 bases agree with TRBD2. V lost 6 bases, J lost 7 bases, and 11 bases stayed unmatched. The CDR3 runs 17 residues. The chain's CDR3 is CASRGTSGGILGNEQFF. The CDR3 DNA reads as TGTGCCAGCAGGGGGACTAGCGGGGGTATCTTAGGAAATGAGCAGTTCTTC.

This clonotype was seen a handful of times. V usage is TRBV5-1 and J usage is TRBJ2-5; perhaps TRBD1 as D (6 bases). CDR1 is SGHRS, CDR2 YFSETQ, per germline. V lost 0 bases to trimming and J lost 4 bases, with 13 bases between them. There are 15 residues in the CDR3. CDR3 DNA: TGCGCCAGCAGCTTGGAAGGCCCCAGGGGAGAGACCCAGTACTTC. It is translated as CASSLEGPRGETQYF.

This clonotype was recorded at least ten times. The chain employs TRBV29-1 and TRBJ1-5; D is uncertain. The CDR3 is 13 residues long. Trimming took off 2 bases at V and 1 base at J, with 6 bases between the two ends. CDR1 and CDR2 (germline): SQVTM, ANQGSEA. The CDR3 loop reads CSVELGSNQPQHF. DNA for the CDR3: TGCAGCGTTGAACTGGGGAGCAATCAGCCCCAGCATTTT.

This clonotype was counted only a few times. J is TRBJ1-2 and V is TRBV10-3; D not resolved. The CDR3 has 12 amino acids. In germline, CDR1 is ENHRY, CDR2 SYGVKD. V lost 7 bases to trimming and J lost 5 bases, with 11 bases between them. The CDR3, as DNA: TGTGCCATCATGTGGGATGAATATGGCTACACCTTC. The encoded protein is CAIMWDEYGYTF.

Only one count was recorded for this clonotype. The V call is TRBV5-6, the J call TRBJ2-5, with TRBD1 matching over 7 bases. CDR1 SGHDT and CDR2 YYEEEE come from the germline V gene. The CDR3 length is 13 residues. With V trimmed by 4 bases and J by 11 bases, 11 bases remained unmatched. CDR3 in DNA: TGTGCCAGCAGCCTATACAGGGGATACGGGCAGTACTTC. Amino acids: CASSLYRGYGQYF.

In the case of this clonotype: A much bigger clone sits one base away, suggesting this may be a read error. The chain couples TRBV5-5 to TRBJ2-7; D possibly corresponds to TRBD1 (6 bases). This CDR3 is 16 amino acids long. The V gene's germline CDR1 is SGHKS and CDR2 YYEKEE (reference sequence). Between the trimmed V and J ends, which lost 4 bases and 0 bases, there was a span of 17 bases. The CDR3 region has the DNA TGTGCCAGCAGCCCGCCTCCCGAGACAGGCTCCTACGAGCAGTACTTC. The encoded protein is CASSPPPETGSYEQYF.

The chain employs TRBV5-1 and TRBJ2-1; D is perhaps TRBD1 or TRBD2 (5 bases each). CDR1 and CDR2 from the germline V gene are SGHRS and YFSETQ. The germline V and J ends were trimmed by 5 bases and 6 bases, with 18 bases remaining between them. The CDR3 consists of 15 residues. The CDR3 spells CASSEAQGVRNEQFF. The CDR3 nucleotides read TGCGCCAGCAGTGAGGCCCAGGGAGTACGCAATGAGCAGTTCTTC.

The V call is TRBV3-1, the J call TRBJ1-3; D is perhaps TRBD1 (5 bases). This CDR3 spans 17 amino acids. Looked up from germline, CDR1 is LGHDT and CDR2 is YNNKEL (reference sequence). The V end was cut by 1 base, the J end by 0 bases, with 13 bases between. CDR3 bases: TGTGCCAGCAGCCAAGTCCGACAGAGCCACTCTGGAAACACCATATATTTT. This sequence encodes CASSQVRQSHSGNTIYF.

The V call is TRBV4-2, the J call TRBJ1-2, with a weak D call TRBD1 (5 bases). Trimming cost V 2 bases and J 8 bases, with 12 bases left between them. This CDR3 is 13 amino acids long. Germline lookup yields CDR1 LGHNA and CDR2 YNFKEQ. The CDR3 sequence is CASSQTPRGGYTF. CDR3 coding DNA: TGTGCCAGCAGCCAAACCCCTCGGGGCGGCTACACCTTC.